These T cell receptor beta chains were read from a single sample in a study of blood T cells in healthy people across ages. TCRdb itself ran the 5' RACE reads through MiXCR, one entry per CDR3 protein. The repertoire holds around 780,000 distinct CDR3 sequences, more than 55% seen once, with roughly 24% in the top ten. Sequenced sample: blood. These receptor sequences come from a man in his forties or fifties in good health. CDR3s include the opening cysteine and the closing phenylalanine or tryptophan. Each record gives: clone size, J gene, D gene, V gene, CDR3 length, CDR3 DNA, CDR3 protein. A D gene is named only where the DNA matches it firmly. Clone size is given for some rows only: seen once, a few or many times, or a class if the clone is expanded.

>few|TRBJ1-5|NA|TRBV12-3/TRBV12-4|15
TGTGCCAGCAGTTTAGGAGGTACTGGCAATCAGCCCCAGCATTTT
CASSLGGTGNQPQHF
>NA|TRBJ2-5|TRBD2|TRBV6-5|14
TGTGCCAGCAGTCCTAGCGGGGTGTTGGGGACCCAGTACTTC
CASSPSGVLGTQYF
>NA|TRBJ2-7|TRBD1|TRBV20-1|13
TGCAGTGCTACAAATGACAGGGCCTACGAGCAGTACTTC
CSATNDRAYEQYF
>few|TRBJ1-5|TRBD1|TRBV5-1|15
TGCGCCAGCAGCTTGGGGACAGGGCCTAATCAGCCCCAGCATTTT
CASSLGTGPNQPQHF
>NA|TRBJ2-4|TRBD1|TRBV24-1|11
TGTGCCACCGGACAGGGTAACATTCAGTACTTC
CATGQGNIQYF
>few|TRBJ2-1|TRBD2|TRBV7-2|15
TGTGCCAGCAGCCCGCGGGGGGGCGGGTTGAATGAGCAGTTCTTC
CASSPRGGGLNEQFF
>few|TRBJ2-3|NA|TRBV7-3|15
TGTGCCAGCAGTCGAAGGGGAGCTAGCACAGATACGCAGTATTTT
CASSRRGASTDTQYF
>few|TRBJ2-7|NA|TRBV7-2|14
TGTGCCAGCAGTCTCGGGGAAAATTCCTACGAGCAGTACTTC
CASSLGENSYEQYF
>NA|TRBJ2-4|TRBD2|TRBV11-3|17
TGTGCCAGCAGCTCGGCCGGGACTAGCCCGGGAGGGAACATTCAGTACTTC
CASSSAGTSPGGNIQYF
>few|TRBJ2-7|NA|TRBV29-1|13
TGCAGCGTTGCGCTAGTCGTGGGCTACGAGCAGTACTTC
CSVALVVGYEQYF
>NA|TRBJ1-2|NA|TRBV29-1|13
TGCAGCGTTGAAGAGTACATCGGGGGTGGCTACACCTTC
CSVEEYIGGGYTF
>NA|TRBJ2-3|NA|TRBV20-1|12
TGCAGTGCTAGCGTGGACCCAGATACGCAGTATTTT
CSASVDPDTQYF
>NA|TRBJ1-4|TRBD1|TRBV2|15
TGTGCCAGCAGTGAAGGACAGGGTAATGAACAAAAACTGTTTTTT
CASSEGQGNEQKLFF
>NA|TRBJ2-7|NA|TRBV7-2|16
TGTGCCAGCAGCGGAGACCGAACTAGCTTGGGCGACGAGCAGTACTTC
CASSGDRTSLGDEQYF
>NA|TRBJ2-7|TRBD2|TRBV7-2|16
TGTGCCAGCAGCTTAGCCAGCGGGGGGAACACCTACGAGCAGTACTTC
CASSLASGGNTYEQYF
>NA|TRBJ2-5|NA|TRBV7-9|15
TGTGCCAGCAGCTTACGGTTGGGGGCTAGCAATGAGCAGTACTTC
CASSLRLGASNEQYF
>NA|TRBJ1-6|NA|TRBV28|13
TGTGCCAGTGTGGCCTCTGATAATTCACCCCTCCACTTT
CASVASDNSPLHF
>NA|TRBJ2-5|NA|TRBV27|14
TGTGCCAGCGGGTCCCAGGAGTGGCGAGAGACCCAGTACTTC
CASGSQEWRETQYF
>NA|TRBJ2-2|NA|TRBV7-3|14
TGTGCCAGCAGCCAACTAGCGAACACCGGGGAGCTGTTTTTT
CASSQLANTGELFF
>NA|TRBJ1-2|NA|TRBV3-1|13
TGTGCCAGCAGCCAAGTCCGGACAGATGGCTACACCTTC
CASSQVRTDGYTF
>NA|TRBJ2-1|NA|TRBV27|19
TGTGCCAGTATCGACATGTCGACAACCACCTATGGCTCCTACAATGAGCAGTTCTTC
CASIDMSTTTYGSYNEQFF
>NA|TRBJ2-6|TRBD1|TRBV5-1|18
TGCGCCAGCAGTGTAACCGGGACAGAGGGCTCTGGGGCCAACGTCCTGACTTTC
CASSVTGTEGSGANVLTF
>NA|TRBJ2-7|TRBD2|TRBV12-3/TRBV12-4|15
TGTGCCAGCAGCCCCCCGGGAGGGAAGATATACGAGCAGTACTTC
CASSPPGGKIYEQYF
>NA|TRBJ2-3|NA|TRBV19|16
TGTGCCAGTGCCGGCGTTAACAGGGAATATACAGATACGCAGTATTTT
CASAGVNREYTDTQYF
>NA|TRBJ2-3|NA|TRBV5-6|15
TGTGCCAGCAGCTTAACAGCGGGCCCGTCGGATACGCAGTATTTT
CASSLTAGPSDTQYF
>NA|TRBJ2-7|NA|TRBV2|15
TGTGCCAGCAGTGATAGGGCTAACCGGGGCCGAGAGCAGTACTTC
CASSDRANRGREQYF
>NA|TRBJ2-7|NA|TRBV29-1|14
TGCAGCGTTACGGGGCGGGGGCCATCCTACGAGCAGTACTTC
CSVTGRGPSYEQYF
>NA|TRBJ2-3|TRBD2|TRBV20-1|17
TGCAGTTCCTATGGTGGACGGCTAGCGGGTACCTTGGATACGCAGTATTTT
CSSYGGRLAGTLDTQYF
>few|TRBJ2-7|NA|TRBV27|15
TGTGCCAGCAGTTTCGGGTCGGGCTCGTTGGGCGAGCAGTACTTC
CASSFGSGSLGEQYF
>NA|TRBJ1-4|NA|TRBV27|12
TGTGCCAGCAGCCCCGATCACGAAAAACTGTTTTTT
CASSPDHEKLFF
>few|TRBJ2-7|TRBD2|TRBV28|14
TGTGCCAGCAGTTCCGGGACTAGCGTTCACGAGCAGTACTTC
CASSSGTSVHEQYF
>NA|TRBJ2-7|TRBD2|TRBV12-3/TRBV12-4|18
TGTGCCAGCAGCCCCGGGACTAGCGGGAGGCAATACACCTACGAGCAGTACTTC
CASSPGTSGRQYTYEQYF
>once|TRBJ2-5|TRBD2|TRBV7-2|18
TGTGCCAGCAGCTTATCGTCCAGCGGGGGGGCCTGGGGAGAGACCCAGTACTTC
CASSLSSSGGAWGETQYF
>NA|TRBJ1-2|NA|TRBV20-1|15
TGCAGTGCTCCAACCTCCCGACAAGAGAACTATGGCTACACCTTC
CSAPTSRQENYGYTF
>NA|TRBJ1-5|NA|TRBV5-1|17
TGCGCCAGCAGCTTGAATAGGAGCCAGGGAGACAATCAGCCCCAGCATTTT
CASSLNRSQGDNQPQHF
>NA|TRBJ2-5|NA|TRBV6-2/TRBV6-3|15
TGTGCCAGCAGTTACAGCCCTCGGAAACAAGAGACCCAGTACTTC
CASSYSPRKQETQYF
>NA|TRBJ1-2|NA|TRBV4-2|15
TGTGCCAGCAGCCAAGATCGGGAAGGGGACTATGGCTACACCTTC
CASSQDREGDYGYTF
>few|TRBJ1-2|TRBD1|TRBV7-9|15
TGTGCCAGCAGAAATAACAGGGGGCGCGGAGATGGCTACACCTTC
CASRNNRGRGDGYTF
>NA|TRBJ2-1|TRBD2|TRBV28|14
TGTGCCACTAAAGCTAGCGGGAATAGGAATGAGCAGTTCTTC
CATKASGNRNEQFF
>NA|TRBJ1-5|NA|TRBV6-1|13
TGTGCCAGCAGTGAAAGGACAATCGACCCCCAGCATTTT
CASSERTIDPQHF